This entry is about one T cell receptor beta chain. This clonotype has only a few counts. What antigen it recognizes has not been identified. No much larger clonotype is one base removed from it; base qualities were not supplied. This record belongs to a study of T cells in Graves' hyperthyroidism and ophthalmopathy (dated 2019 in TCRdb). Turning to the overall study: A discovery cohort of about a hundred patients, roughly 43 with Graves' ophthalmopathy and 55 to 65 with stable Graves' hyperthyroidism, was used to find distinguishing TCR V-J signatures. Whether ophthalmopathy could be predicted prospectively was tested in an independent validation cohort made up of approximately 19 hyperthyroidism patients plus 17 patients who later progressed to ophthalmopathy. For training and testing, the 100 or so patients in the discovery cohort were randomly divided in a 7:3 ratio. Thyroid tissue and blood T-cell repertoires from more than 5 Graves' hyperthyroidism patients were also compared in the study. After sampling, hyperthyroidism patients received methimazole starting at 30 mg daily, and ophthalmopathy patients received high-dose intravenous methylprednisolone. The paper describes TCR Vbeta CDR3 sequencing of about 140 peripheral blood samples, made up of some 42 ophthalmopathy patients, roughly 75 hyperthyroidism patients and some 17 progressor patients. General conclusions and limits of the study: Blood samples also contained most of the expanded thyroid clonotypes (frequency above 0.001), which suggests that blood repertoires may reflect thyroid immune responses. No statistical method was used to set the sample size in advance, and investigators knew the group allocation. During validation, the model predicted progression to ophthalmopathy a median of approximately 6 months ahead of onset, with more than 55% sensitivity and 72.22% specificity. Ophthalmopathy was separated from stable hyperthyroidism by a 13 V-J signature model, with approximately 90% sensitivity and about 81% specificity obtained in cross-validation and 80%/75% obtained in testing.

The germline V gene encodes CDR1 SGHAT and CDR2 FQNNGV. The CDR3 holds 15 amino acids from the cysteine to the phenylalanine. The retained sequence is limited to the CDR3, 45 bases, with the frame set at the first base. V loses 5 bases at its end and J loses 4 bases; junction bases beyond the gene matches: 4. The study excluded patients with uncontrolled infections, other autoimmune diseases, pregnancy or lactation. Diagnoses relied on clinical symptoms, serum thyroxine and TRAb, thyroid ultrasound and orbital computed tomography. Trizol reagent was used to extract total RNA, and RNA quality was then checked on an Agilent 2100 Bioanalyzer. TCR beta CDR3 regions were amplified from RNA transcripts. The TCR CDR3 was subjected to a first round of RT-PCR using the HTBI primer set and the Qiagen OneStep RT-PCR kit. A second multiplex PCR round built the libraries, followed by size selection and purification. Sequencing of the libraries was done on an Illumina HiSeq2000 using paired-end 100 bp reads. For the original study's pipeline: Raw data were processed with SOAPnuke, discarding reads with adapters, uncalled bases, mean Phred below 15, or no exact constant-primer or identifier match. COPE v1.2.5 was used to merge high-quality paired reads, and clonotypes were defined as unique nucleotide sequences. Clonotypes were aligned to IMGT TRBV, TRBD and TRBJ reference segments using MiTCR v1.1. Only V-J combinations with frequency above 0.0001, covering 98% to 99.2% of repertoires, were analysed. The TCS score was defined as F50 (clonal expansion) divided by E x V (chaos), with BLOSUM62-based TCRdist calculated between CDR3 peptides within each V-J. Welch's t-statistics and random forest reduced around 520 V-J features to fewer than 15, which were used in a naive Bayes classifier (R e1071). The similarity between thyroid and blood repertoires was quantified using the Morisita-Horn index. TCRdb cleaned the public reads at Q25 with fastp, built clones with MiXCR and kept in-frame beta chains. One record per CDR3 amino acid sequence lists the most common genes and DNA. The V and J calls were not made by the authors but by TCRdb's processing. This sample comprises 500,000 to 800,000 distinct CDR3 sequences, 40% to 55% of them detected only once. Less than 9.5% of the sample rests with the top ten.

The sample taken for sequencing was peripheral blood or thyroid tissue (not recorded which). This sequence originates from an adult man with Graves' disease, either hyperthyroidism or ophthalmopathy (not recorded which). The rearranged chain carries TRBV11-2 and TRBJ1-4, with 10 bases in between that match TRBD1. For the CDR3, the sequence is CASSPRDRGNEKLFF. The nucleotide sequence reads TGTGCCAGCAGCCCCCGGGACAGGGGTAATGAAAAACTGTTTTTT.